This TCR beta chain was profiled in a study of T cells in Graves' hyperthyroidism and ophthalmopathy. Amplified TCR beta CDR3 regions came from RNA transcripts. HTBI primers were the set used in a first-round RT-PCR of the TCR CDR3. Via MiXCR, TCRdb re-called the multiplex PCR reads, giving one row per CDR3 protein. The repertoire holds hundreds of thousands of distinct CDR3 sequences, over 11% seen once, with about 5.8% in the top ten. The CDR3 runs 16 residues. V shed 5 bases and J 0 bases; nucleotides not matched to a gene: 5. Germline V gene data show CDR1 as LGHNA and CDR2 as YNFKEQ. A note on this clonotype: The antigen remains undetermined.

Patients aged 18 to 65 with hyperthyroidism were newly diagnosed, with duration under 2 months. Exclusion of patients followed from uncontrolled infection, other autoimmune disease, pregnancy or lactation. Blood was sampled at initial diagnosis of hyperthyroidism, prior to onset of any ophthalmopathy symptoms. Study findings and constraints: Model output signaled ophthalmopathy a median around 6.9 months ahead of onset.

The V and J genes are TRBV4-2 and TRBJ2-2; 8 nucleotides line up with TRBD1. Sequencing input: blood. This sequence was found in a woman in her thirties with Graves' hyperthyroidism that later progressed to Graves' ophthalmopathy. This CDR3 is CASSYRTGTNTGELFF. CDR3 nucleotides: TGTGCCAGCAGCTACCGGACAGGGACGAACACCGGGGAGCTGTTTTTT.